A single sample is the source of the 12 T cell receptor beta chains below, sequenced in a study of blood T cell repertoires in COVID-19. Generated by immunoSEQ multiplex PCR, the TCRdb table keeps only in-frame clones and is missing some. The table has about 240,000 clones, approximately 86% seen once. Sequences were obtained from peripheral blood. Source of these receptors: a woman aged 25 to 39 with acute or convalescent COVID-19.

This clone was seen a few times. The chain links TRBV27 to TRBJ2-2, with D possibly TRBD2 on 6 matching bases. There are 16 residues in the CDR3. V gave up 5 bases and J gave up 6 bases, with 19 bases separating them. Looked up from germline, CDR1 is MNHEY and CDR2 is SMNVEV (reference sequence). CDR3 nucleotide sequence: TGTGCCAGCAGTCCATCAAAGGGACTTTCACCCGGGGAGCTGTTTTTT. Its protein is CASSPSKGLSPGELFF.

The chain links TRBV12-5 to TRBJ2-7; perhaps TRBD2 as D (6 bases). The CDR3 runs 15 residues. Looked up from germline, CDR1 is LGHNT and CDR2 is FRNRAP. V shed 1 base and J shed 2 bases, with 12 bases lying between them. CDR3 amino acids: CASGLGGSGTYEQYF. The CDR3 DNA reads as TGTGCTAGTGGTTTGGGGGGTAGCGGAACCTACGAGCAGTACTTC. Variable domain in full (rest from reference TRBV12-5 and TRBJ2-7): DARVTQTPRHKVTEMGQEVTMRCQPILGHNTVFWYRQTMMQGLELLAYFRNRAPLDDSGMPKDRFSAEMPDATLATLKIQPSEPRDSAVYFCASGLGGSGTYEQYFGPGTRLTVT.

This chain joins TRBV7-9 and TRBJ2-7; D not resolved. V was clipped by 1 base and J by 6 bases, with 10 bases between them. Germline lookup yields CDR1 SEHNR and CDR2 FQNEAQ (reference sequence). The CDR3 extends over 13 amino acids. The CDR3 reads CASSLGGTVEQYF. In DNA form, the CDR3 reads TGTGCCAGCAGCTTAGGTGGAACAGTCGAGCAGTACTTC.

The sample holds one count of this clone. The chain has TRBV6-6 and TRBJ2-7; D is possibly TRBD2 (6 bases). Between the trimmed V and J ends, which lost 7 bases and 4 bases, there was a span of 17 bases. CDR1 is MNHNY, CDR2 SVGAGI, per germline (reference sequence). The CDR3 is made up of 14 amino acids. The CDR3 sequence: CASNVRGFRYEQYF. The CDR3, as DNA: TGTGCCAGCAACGTACGGGGGTTTAGGTACGAGCAGTACTTC.

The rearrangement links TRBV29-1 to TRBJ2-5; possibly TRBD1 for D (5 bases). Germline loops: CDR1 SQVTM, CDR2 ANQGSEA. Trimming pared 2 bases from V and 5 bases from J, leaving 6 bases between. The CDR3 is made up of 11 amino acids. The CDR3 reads CSVEQGETQYF. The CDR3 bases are TGCAGCGTTGAACAGGGTGAGACCCAGTACTTC.

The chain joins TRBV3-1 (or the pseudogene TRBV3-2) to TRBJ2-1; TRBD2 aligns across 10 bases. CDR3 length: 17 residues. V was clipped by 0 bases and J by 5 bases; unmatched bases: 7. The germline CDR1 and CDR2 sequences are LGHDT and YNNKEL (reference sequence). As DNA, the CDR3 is TGTGCCAGCAGCCAAGATTTCAGCGGGAGGGCCGACAATGAGCAGTTCTTC. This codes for CASSQDFSGRADNEQFF.

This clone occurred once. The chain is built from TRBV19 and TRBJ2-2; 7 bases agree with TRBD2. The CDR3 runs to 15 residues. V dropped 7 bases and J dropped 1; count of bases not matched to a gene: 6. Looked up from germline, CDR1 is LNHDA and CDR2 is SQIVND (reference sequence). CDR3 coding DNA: TGTGCCAGTAATGGGGGGACTATGAACACCGGGGAGCTGTTTTTT. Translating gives CASNGGTMNTGELFF.

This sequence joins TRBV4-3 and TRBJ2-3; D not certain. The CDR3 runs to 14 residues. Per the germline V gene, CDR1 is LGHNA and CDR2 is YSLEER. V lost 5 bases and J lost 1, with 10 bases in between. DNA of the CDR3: TGCGCCAGCAGCACTGGGCCCCGCACAGATACGCAGTATTTT. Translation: CASSTGPRTDTQYF.

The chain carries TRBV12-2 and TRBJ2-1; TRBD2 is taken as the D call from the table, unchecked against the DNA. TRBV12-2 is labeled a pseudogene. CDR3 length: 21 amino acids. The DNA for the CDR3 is TGTGCAAGTCGCTTAGCGCGGCGTTGTGGGACTAGCGGGGTCTTAGGCAATGAGCAGTTCTTC. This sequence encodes CASRLARRCGTSGVLGNEQFF.

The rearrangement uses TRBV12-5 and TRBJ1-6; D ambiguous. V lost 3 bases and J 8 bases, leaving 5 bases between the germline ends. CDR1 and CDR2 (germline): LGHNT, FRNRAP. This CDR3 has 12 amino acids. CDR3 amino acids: CASGLTDSPLHF. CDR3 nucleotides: TGTGCTAGTGGTTTAACGGATTCACCCCTCCACTTT.

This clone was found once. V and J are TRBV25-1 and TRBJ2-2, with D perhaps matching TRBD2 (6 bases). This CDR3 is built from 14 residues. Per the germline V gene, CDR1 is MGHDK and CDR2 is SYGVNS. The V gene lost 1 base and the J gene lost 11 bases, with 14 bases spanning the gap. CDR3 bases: TGTGCCAGCAGTGAATCTGGTAGGGCGGGAGAGCTGTTTTTT. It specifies CASSESGRAGELFF. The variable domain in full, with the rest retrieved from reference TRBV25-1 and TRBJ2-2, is EADIYQTPRYLVIGTGKKITLECSQTMGHDKMYWYQQDPGMELHLIHYSYGVNSTEKGDLSSESTVSRIRTEHFPLTLESARPSHTSQYLCASSESGRAGELFFGEGSRLTVL.

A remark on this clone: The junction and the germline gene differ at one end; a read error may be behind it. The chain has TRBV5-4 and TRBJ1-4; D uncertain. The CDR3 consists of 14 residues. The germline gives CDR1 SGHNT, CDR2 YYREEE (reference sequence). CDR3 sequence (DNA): TGTGCCAGCAGTTTGGGCGGGGTGGGGGAAAAACTGTTTTTT. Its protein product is CASSLGGVGEKLFF.